These 30 T cell receptor beta chains originate from one sample sequenced in a study of T-cell reconstitution after alpha-beta-depleted transplantation in children. Construction of the TCRbeta library involved unique molecular identifiers. MiXCR, applied by TCRdb to the PCR reads, yields one record per CDR3 protein. In the table there are 250,000 or so distinct CDR3 sequences, around 25% of which are singletons. The sequencing here drew on PBMCs, mostly from graft donor cells, taken 360 days after TCRalphabeta/CD19-depleted stem cell transplant. These receptors all come from a female patient between 2 and 15 years old who had a stem cell transplant for congenital amegakaryocytic thrombocytopenia, so the T cells may come from the graft donor.

The chain is built from TRBV12-3 or TRBV12-4 and TRBJ1-2, with D possibly matching TRBD1 (6 bases). This CDR3 region has 13 residues. Trimming stripped 2 bases from V and 5 bases from J, with 9 bases between. The CDR3 DNA follows: TGTGCCAGCAGTTTAAGAGGGACATATGGCTACACCTTC. Its protein is CASSLRGTYGYTF.

J is TRBJ2-7 and V is TRBV12-3 or TRBV12-4; TRBD1 aligns across 7 bases. V dropped 3 bases and J dropped 3; count of bases not matched to a gene: 8. This CDR3 contains 15 residues. For the CDR3, the DNA is TGTGCCAGCAGTTTCTACAGGGGATCCTTCTACGAGCAGTACTTC. Residues: CASSFYRGSFYEQYF.

The sample holds a few counts of this clonotype. The chain couples TRBV25-1 to TRBJ2-7; D is unresolved. In germline, CDR1 is MGHDK, CDR2 SYGVNS. Trimming cost V 0 bases and J 5 bases, with 8 bases left between them. The CDR3 runs 13 residues. This CDR3 reads CASSEYSSDEQYF. CDR3 in DNA: TGTGCCAGCAGTGAATATTCCAGTGACGAGCAGTACTTC.

The chain links TRBV6-2 or TRBV6-3 to TRBJ1-1; D may be TRBD1 (5 bases). Trimming cost V 5 bases and J 1 base, with 14 bases left between them. CDR1 is MNHEY, CDR2 SVGEGT, per germline. CDR3 length equals 15 residues. The CDR3 region is CASSPRGGWNTEAFF. In DNA form, the CDR3 reads TGTGCCAGCAGTCCGCGGGGCGGCTGGAACACTGAAGCTTTCTTT.

This clonotype was counted between two and nine times. This rearrangement joins TRBV13 to TRBJ2-1; D not resolved. Germline lookup yields CDR1 PRHDT and CDR2 FYEKMQ (reference sequence). The CDR3 is 10 amino acids. V lost 6 bases and J lost 7, with 4 bases in between. The CDR3 region has the DNA TGTGCCAGCAGTACTAATGAGCAGTTCTTC. This gives the protein CASSTNEQFF.

V and J are TRBV5-1 and TRBJ2-3; 8 bases match TRBD2. Trimming at V came to 1 base and at J to 5 bases, leaving 9 bases not matched to a gene. The CDR3 covers 16 residues. Germline values: CDR1 SGHRS, CDR2 YFSETQ. The CDR3 DNA is TGCGCCAGCAGCTTGCAGGGACTAGGCAGGGGAGATACGCAGTATTTT. Translation: CASSLQGLGRGDTQYF.

In its sample, this clonotype was seen a few times. The chain recombines TRBV5-1 with TRBJ2-4, with TRBD1 matching over 7 bases. The CDR3 length is 16 residues. Germline lookup yields CDR1 SGHRS and CDR2 YFSETQ. With 3 bases clipped from V and 0 bases from J, the junction kept 6 bases outside the gene matches. Here the CDR3 DNA reads TGCGCCAGCAGCTGGGGACAGAATCTAGCCAAAAACATTCAGTACTTC. This translates into CASSWGQNLAKNIQYF.

The CDR3 DNA sequence: TGCAGTGCTAGGTCCAGAGAGACCCAGTACTTC. As protein: CSARSRETQYF. V gene TRBV20-1 combines with J gene TRBJ2-5; D not certain. CDR3 size: 11 residues. V lost 3 bases and J 4 bases, leaving 6 bases between the germline ends. Germline V CDR1 and CDR2: DFQATT, SNEGSKA (reference sequence).

This clonotype has only a few counts. CDR3 residues: CSARNILNSNQPQHF. The CDR3, as DNA: TGCAGTGCTAGGAACATCCTTAATAGCAATCAGCCCCAGCATTTT. This chain joins TRBV20-1 and TRBJ1-5; D not certain. CDR3 length equals 15 residues. Germline V gene data show CDR1 as DFQATT and CDR2 as SNEGSKA (reference sequence). V was cut by 3 bases and J by 0 bases, with 12 bases left in between.

This clonotype was detected only a few times. V gene TRBV2 combines with J gene TRBJ1-2; 8 nucleotides line up with TRBD1. The CDR3 spans 13 residues. The germline CDR1 and CDR2 sequences are SNHLY and FYNNEI. J was trimmed by 6 bases and V by 8 bases; bases with no gene match: 8. The CDR3 DNA sequence: TGTGCCAGCGACAGGGGAAGTCGGGATGGCTACACCTTC. Translated, it gives CASDRGSRDGYTF.

The chain uses TRBV20-1 and TRBJ2-7; 7 nucleotides line up with TRBD2. The CDR3 is made up of 15 amino acids. J was trimmed by 7 bases and V by 0 bases; bases with no gene match: 12. The germline gives CDR1 DFQATT, CDR2 SNEGSKA (reference sequence). The CDR3 loop reads CSARDGGVGRLEQYF. CDR3 in DNA: TGCAGTGCTAGAGATGGGGGTGTCGGGAGGTTGGAGCAGTACTTC.

The CDR3 sequence: CASSQQTARQAGYEQYF. CDR3 sequence (DNA): TGTGCCAGCAGCCAACAAACCGCCCGACAGGCTGGCTACGAGCAGTACTTC. The chain recombines TRBV4-2 with TRBJ2-7; a possible D gene is TRBD1 (6 bases). CDR3 length: 17 residues. The germline V gene has CDR1 LGHNA and CDR2 YNFKEQ. The V gene lost 2 bases and the J gene lost 3 bases, with 20 bases spanning the gap.

This clonotype was counted only a few times. The V gene is TRBV6-1, the J gene TRBJ2-1; 11 positions agree with TRBD2. The CDR3 is 14 residues long. Per the germline V gene, CDR1 is MNHNS and CDR2 is SASEGT. V lost 6 bases and J lost 5; bases outside the gene matches: 3. CDR3 bases: TGTGCCAGCAGACCGGGACTAGCGGACAATGAGCAGTTCTTC. Its protein is CASRPGLADNEQFF.

In its sample, this clonotype was seen once. V and J are TRBV19 and TRBJ2-3, with D possibly called TRBD1 or TRBD2 (5 bases each). The CDR3 covers 17 residues. CDR1 is LNHDA and CDR2 is SQIVND in the germline V gene (reference sequence). Trimming removed 4 bases at V and 2 bases at J, with 19 bases between. CDR3 DNA sequence: TGTGCCAGTAGTAGGGGGTCCGGGTCGTTATACACAGATACGCAGTATTTT. Translating gives CASSRGSGSLYTDTQYF.

The J gene is TRBJ1-3, the V gene TRBV12-3 or TRBV12-4; D not resolved. Trimming shortened V by 0 bases and J by 0 bases, and 15 bases separated the two germline ends. This CDR3 has 18 residues. The DNA of the CDR3 is TGTGCCAGCAGTTTAGCGCGTGGCCCCTCGGACTCTGGAAACACCATATATTTT. Protein product: CASSLARGPSDSGNTIYF.

This clonotype has a handful of counts. The CDR3 region is CASSGQAEETQYF. DNA for the CDR3: TGTGCCAGCAGTGGACAGGCTGAGGAGACCCAGTACTTC. This chain connects TRBV12-3 or TRBV12-4 to TRBJ2-5, with 7 bases that match TRBD1. Losses at the gene ends were 5 bases for V and 5 bases for J; bases not matched to a gene: 5. The CDR3 runs to 13 residues.

This clonotype has just a few counts. The chain recombines TRBV5-5 with TRBJ2-1; 9 nucleotides match TRBD2. The CDR3 contains 15 residues. Germline V gene lookup returns CDR1 SGHKS and CDR2 YYEKEE (reference sequence). The junction had 8 bases not matched to a gene; V was cut back by 2 bases and J by 8 bases. The CDR3 region is CASSLSLAGIYEQFF. The DNA of the CDR3 is TGTGCCAGCAGCTTAAGTCTAGCGGGGATATATGAGCAGTTCTTC.

The chain combines TRBV11-2 with TRBJ2-2, with 8 bases fitting TRBD1. The CDR3 loop spans 16 amino acids. Germline lookup yields CDR1 SGHAT and CDR2 FQNNGV. V dropped 5 bases and J dropped 8; count of bases not matched to a gene: 13. CDR3 in amino acids: CASSMDRAGWTGELFF. CDR3 DNA: TGTGCCAGCAGCATGGACAGGGCGGGATGGACAGGGGAGCTGTTTTTT.

The rearrangement uses TRBV7-3 and TRBJ2-1, with a weak D call TRBD2 (6 bases). CDR1 and CDR2 from the germline V gene are SGHTA and FQGTGA. The germline V and J ends were trimmed by 2 bases and 9 bases, with 11 bases remaining between them. The CDR3 runs 13 residues. The CDR3 DNA reads TGTGCCAGCAGCTTACGTCTAGCGAGTGAGCAGTTCTTC. Translation gives CASSLRLASEQFF.

In DNA, the CDR3 is TGTGCCAGCAGTTACTCAGGATTCACTGAAGCTTTCTTT. As protein: CASSYSGFTEAFF. V gene TRBV6-2 or TRBV6-3 combines with J gene TRBJ1-1; unclear D gene. Germline assignment: CDR1 MNHEY and CDR2 SVGEGT. This CDR3 is 13 amino acids long. V was clipped by 0 bases and J by 4 bases, with 6 bases between them.

This clonotype was recorded once. J is TRBJ2-1 and V is TRBV24-1, with TRBD2 matching 13 bases. Trimming took 3 bases from V and 12 from J; bases not matched to a gene: 7. CDR3 size: 15 residues. Looked up from germline, CDR1 is KGHDR and CDR2 is SFDVKD. CDR3 nucleotide sequence: TGTGCCACCAGTGATCCGGGACTAGCGGGAATTGTGCAGTTCTTC. This translates into CATSDPGLAGIVQFF.

This clonotype was seen a handful of times. V gene TRBV12-3 or TRBV12-4 combines with J gene TRBJ2-3; perhaps D is TRBD1 or TRBD2 (5 bases each). The CDR3 is made up of 17 amino acids. V lost 5 bases and J lost 0, with 18 bases in between. The CDR3 protein is CASSPMGVVPSTDTQYF. In DNA form, the CDR3 reads TGTGCCAGCAGTCCCATGGGGGTAGTTCCGAGCACAGATACGCAGTATTTT.

V and J are TRBV12-3 or TRBV12-4 and TRBJ2-5; D gene unclear. V dropped 5 bases and J dropped 6 bases, with 13 bases sitting between them. The CDR3 is 13 residues long. In DNA form, the CDR3 reads TGTGCCAGCAGTCCCCGTGCAAAAAAGACCCAGTACTTC. Protein product: CASSPRAKKTQYF.

The V and J genes are TRBV5-4 and TRBJ2-7; 11 positions match TRBD2. CDR1 and CDR2 from the germline V gene are SGHNT and YYREEE (reference sequence). The CDR3 runs to 15 residues. The J segment lost 3 bases and the V segment lost 0 bases, leaving 2 bases of the junction unmatched. The CDR3 sequence: CASSLGTSGLYEQYF. In DNA, the CDR3 is TGTGCCAGCAGCTTGGGGACTAGCGGGCTCTACGAGCAGTACTTC.

This clonotype was counted between two and nine times. The J gene is TRBJ2-1, the V gene TRBV7-2; D possibly corresponds to TRBD2 (5 bases). Trimming removed 4 bases from V and 7 bases from J, with 11 bases in between. This CDR3 spans 13 amino acids. CDR1 is SGHTA, CDR2 FQGNSA, per germline. CDR3 sequence reads: CASSSRRLNEQFF. CDR3 nucleotides: TGTGCCAGCAGCTCTCGGAGGTTGAATGAGCAGTTCTTC.

This clonotype was detected a few times. The V gene is TRBV7-2, the J gene TRBJ1-3; D is unresolved. The V gene's germline CDR1 is SGHTA and CDR2 FQGNSA. The V gene lost 5 bases and the J gene lost 0 bases, with 11 bases spanning the gap. CDR3 size: 15 residues. DNA for the CDR3: TGTGCCAGCAGCATTCTACCCAGCTCTGGAAACACCATATATTTT. Translation gives CASSILPSSGNTIYF.

This clonotype occurred once. This chain connects TRBV10-3 to TRBJ1-1; D might be TRBD1 (6 bases). V was cut by 6 bases and J by 0 bases, with 11 bases left in between. The CDR3 sequence is 14 residues long. Looked up from germline, CDR1 is ENHRY and CDR2 is SYGVKD. The CDR3 DNA reads TGTGCCATCAGCTTGACAGGAATGAACACTGAAGCTTTCTTT. It codes for CAISLTGMNTEAFF.

This clonotype was recorded a few times. CDR3 in amino acids: CASSTGLRLFF. The CDR3 DNA sequence: TGTGCCAGCAGTACGGGACTTCGGCTGTTTTTT. The chain has TRBV6-2 or TRBV6-3 and TRBJ1-4; tentatively, D is TRBD1 (5 bases). The germline V gene encodes CDR1 MNHEY and CDR2 SVGEGT. Trimming took off 5 bases at V and 14 bases at J, with 12 bases between the two ends. The CDR3 is 11 amino acids.

This clonotype was observed a few times. The genes are TRBV6-5 and TRBJ2-2; D is uncertain. Trimming cost V 2 bases and J 1 base, with 8 bases left between them. This CDR3 is built from 15 residues. Germline lookup yields CDR1 MNHEY and CDR2 SVGAGI. CDR3 loop: CASSYTAGNTGELFF. CDR3 bases: TGTGCCAGCAGTTACACCGCAGGGAACACCGGGGAGCTGTTTTTT.

The chain links TRBV5-1 to TRBJ2-6; TRBD1 agrees at 10 bases. The CDR3 totals 19 residues. With V trimmed by 4 bases and J by 3 bases, 13 bases remained unmatched. The germline V gene encodes CDR1 SGHRS and CDR2 YFSETQ. The DNA of the CDR3 is TGCGCCAGCAGCCCCACGACCGACAGGGGGCCGTTTGGGGCCAACGTCCTGACTTTC. It yields the protein CASSPTTDRGPFGANVLTF.